This TCR beta chain originates from a study of beta chain features in type 1 diabetes. CDR1 is SGHNT, CDR2 YYREEE, per germline (reference sequence). V dropped 4 bases and J dropped 2 bases, with 15 bases sitting between them. The length of the CDR3 is 15 residues. Expressed TCRB transcripts were sequenced after all isolated RNA was converted to cDNA. Some clones are missing from TCRdb's copy, which holds only in-frame ones; the method was immunoSEQ multiplex PCR. The table has about 710,000 clones, about 14% seen once. Overall study findings and caveats: Within each of all four CD4+ subsets, Type 1 diabetes patients had TCRB CDR3s that were moderately but significantly shorter. High-TCR-expressing cells could be over-represented by cDNA sequencing.

For this clone: What it binds is not known.

The V call is TRBV5-4, the J call TRBJ2-5; TRBD2 might be the D (6 bases). This clonotype was obtained from a man aged 18 to 30 with type 1 diabetes. Sample: naive CD4+ T cells from blood. The CDR3 DNA reads as TGTGCCAGCAGCCTTCCGGTGGGACTGCAAGAGACCCAGTACTTC. Its protein is CASSLPVGLQETQYF.